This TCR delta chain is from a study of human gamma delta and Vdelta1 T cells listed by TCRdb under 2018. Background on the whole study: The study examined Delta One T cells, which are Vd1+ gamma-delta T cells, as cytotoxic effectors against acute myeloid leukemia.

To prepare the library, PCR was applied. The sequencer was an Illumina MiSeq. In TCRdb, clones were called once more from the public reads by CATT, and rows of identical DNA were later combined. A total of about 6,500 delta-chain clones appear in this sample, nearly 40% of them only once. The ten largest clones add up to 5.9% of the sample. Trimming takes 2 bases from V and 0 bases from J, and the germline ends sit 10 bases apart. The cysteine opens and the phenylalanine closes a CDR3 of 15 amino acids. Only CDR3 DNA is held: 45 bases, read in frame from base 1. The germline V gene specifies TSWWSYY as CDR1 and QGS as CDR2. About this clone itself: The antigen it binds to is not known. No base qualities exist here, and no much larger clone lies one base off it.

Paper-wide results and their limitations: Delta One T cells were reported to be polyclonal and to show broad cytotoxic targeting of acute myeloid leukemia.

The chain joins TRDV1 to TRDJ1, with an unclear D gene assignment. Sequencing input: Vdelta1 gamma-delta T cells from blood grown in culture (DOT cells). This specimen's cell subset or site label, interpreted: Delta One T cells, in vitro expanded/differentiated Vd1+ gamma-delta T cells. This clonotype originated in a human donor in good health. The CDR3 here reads CALGESFPYTDKLIF. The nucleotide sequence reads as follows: TGTGCTCTTGGGGAATCTTTCCCTTACACCGATAAACTCATCTTT.